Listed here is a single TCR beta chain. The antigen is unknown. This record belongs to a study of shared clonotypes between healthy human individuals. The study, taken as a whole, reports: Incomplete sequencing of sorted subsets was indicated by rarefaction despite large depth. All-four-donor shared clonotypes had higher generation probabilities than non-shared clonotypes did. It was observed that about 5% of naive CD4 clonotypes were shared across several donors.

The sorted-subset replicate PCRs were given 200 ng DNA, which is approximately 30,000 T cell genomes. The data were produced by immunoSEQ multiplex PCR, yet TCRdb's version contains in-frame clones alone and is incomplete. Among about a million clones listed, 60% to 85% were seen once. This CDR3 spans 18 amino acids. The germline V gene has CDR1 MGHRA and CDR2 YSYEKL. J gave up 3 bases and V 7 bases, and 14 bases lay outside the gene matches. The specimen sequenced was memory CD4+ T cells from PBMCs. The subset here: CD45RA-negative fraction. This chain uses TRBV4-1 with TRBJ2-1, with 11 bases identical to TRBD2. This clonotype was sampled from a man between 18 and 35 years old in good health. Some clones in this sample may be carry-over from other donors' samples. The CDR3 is CASNPTLLAGGRYNEQFF. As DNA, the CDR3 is TGCGCCAGCAACCCAACTCTTCTAGCGGGAGGCCGCTACAATGAGCAGTTCTTC.